The clone carrying this TCR beta chain appeared a few times. Its antigen remains unknown. CDR1 and CDR2 (germline): PRHDT, FYEKMQ (reference sequence). Trimming at V came to 4 bases and at J to 0 bases, leaving 11 bases not matched to a gene. There are 19 residues in the CDR3. These data are taken from a study of blood T cells in healthy people across ages. Then a second PCR, running roughly 7 to 11 cycles, was carried out with a sample-barcoded 5' primer and a J-beta primer mix. Every cDNA molecule carried a tag from a template-switch adaptor bearing 12 random nucleotides. A single record per CDR3 protein comes from TCRdb applying MiXCR to the 5' RACE reads. The sample carries about 1.1 million distinct CDR3 sequences, 30% to 40% recorded once. Study-wide points: Age advanced and TCR beta diversity per million T cells fell, roughly linearly.

Each donor was a healthy Caucasian individual from Russia, aged roughly 6 to 90. The sequenced sample was blood. This chain connects TRBV13 to TRBJ2-3; 12 bases line up with TRBD1. This sequence was found in a man in his late teens or twenties in good health. For the CDR3, the DNA is TGTGCCAGCAGCTCACGTCCCGGGACAGGGGGCACAAGCACAGATACGCAGTATTTT. Translating gives CASSSRPGTGGTSTDTQYF.